These 11 T cell receptor beta chains came from one sample sequenced in a study of blood T cell repertoires in COVID-19. Measured with immunoSEQ multiplex PCR; TCRdb has only the in-frame clones, and not every one. The table records 60,000 to 75,000 clones, approximately 87% of them present only once. Sequenced material: peripheral blood. The receptor set was obtained from a man aged 45-60 years with active COVID-19.

A single count supports this clone. V gene TRBV9 combines with J gene TRBJ2-7, with 7 nucleotides matching TRBD1. The V segment lost 4 bases and the J segment 6 bases; nucleotides outside the gene matches: 7. Per the germline V gene, CDR1 is SGDLS and CDR2 is YYNGEE. This CDR3 region has 13 residues. CDR3 amino acids: CASSLRQGGEQYF. For the CDR3, the DNA is TGTGCCAGCAGCCTCAGACAGGGCGGCGAGCAGTACTTC.

The rearrangement joins TRBV27 to TRBJ1-2, with TRBD1 identical over 8 bases. Germline values: CDR1 MNHEY, CDR2 SMNVEV (reference sequence). The ends lost 2 bases at V and 8 bases at J; junction bases unmatched: 7. The CDR3 is made up of 14 amino acids. The CDR3 sequence is CASSLTQGARGYTF. The DNA of the CDR3 is TGTGCCAGCAGTTTAACCCAGGGGGCGAGGGGCTACACCTTC.

This clone showed up just a few times. This chain uses TRBV6-1 with TRBJ1-5, with D possibly TRBD1 on 5 matching bases. The CDR3 contains 15 residues. Germline V gene data show CDR1 as MNHNS and CDR2 as SASEGT. V was shortened by 2 bases and J by 3 bases, with 11 bases between the two germline ends. This chain's CDR3 is CASSEFSQANQPQHF. CDR3 bases: TGTGCCAGCAGTGAATTCTCACAGGCCAATCAGCCCCAGCATTTT.

This clone was observed once. V usage is TRBV7-6 and J usage is TRBJ1-1; TRBD1 is a possible D gene (5 bases). The CDR3 length is 15 residues. CDR1 SGHVS and CDR2 FNYEAQ come from the germline V gene. The V and J ends lost 4 bases and 2 bases respectively, with 14 bases between them. CDR3 loop: CASSSRTGGNTEAFF. CDR3 sequence (DNA): TGTGCCAGCAGCTCCCGTACAGGTGGTAACACTGAAGCTTTCTTT.

This chain links TRBV7-8 with TRBJ2-5, with TRBD1 matching over 7 bases. From germline, CDR1 is SGHVS and CDR2 FQNEAQ. CDR3 length: 15 amino acids. The J segment lost 1 base and the V segment lost 4 bases, leaving 6 bases of the junction unmatched. The CDR3 region is CASSSSGTAQETQYF. CDR3 nucleotides: TGTGCCAGCAGCTCCTCCGGGACAGCCCAAGAGACCCAGTACTTC.

V gene TRBV19 combines with J gene TRBJ2-5, with 11 bases aligning to TRBD2. The trim removed 2 bases at V and 5 bases at J, leaving 4 bases unmatched. The CDR3 has 15 amino acids. Germline-derived CDR1 and CDR2 are LNHDA and SQIVND (reference sequence). The chain's CDR3 is CASSITSGSSETQYF. CDR3 nucleotides: TGTGCCAGTAGTATAACTAGCGGGAGTTCGGAGACCCAGTACTTC.

The gene calls are TRBV19 and TRBJ2-1; 9 positions agree with TRBD2. The CDR3 contains 15 residues. The germline CDR1 and CDR2 sequences are LNHDA and SQIVND (reference sequence). V shed 1 base and J 5 bases; nucleotides not matched to a gene: 3. In nucleotides, the CDR3 is TGTGCCAGTAGTATAGGACTAGCGGTACACAATGAGCAGTTCTTC. Amino acid sequence: CASSIGLAVHNEQFF.

CDR3 protein: CASSPLRTQIDQPQHF. The CDR3 region has the DNA TGTGCCAGCAGTCCGTTGAGGACACAAATCGATCAGCCCCAGCATTTT. The chain couples TRBV27 to TRBJ1-5, with D possibly being TRBD1 (5 bases). The germline CDR1 and CDR2 sequences are MNHEY and SMNVEV (reference sequence). V lost 5 bases to trimming and J lost 5 bases, with 19 bases between them. This CDR3 comprises 16 residues.

The genes are TRBV2 and TRBJ1-2; 7 bases map to TRBD1. The CDR3 is made up of 11 amino acids. CDR1 is SNHLY, CDR2 FYNNEI, per germline. The ends lost 11 bases at V and 7 bases at J; junction bases unmatched: 7. In DNA form, the CDR3 reads TGTGCCGGAACAAGGGGGCTTGGCTACACCTTC. It encodes CAGTRGLGYTF.

The genes are TRBV12-5 and TRBJ2-7, with 10 bases identical to TRBD1. This CDR3 is built from 14 residues. The trim removed 5 bases at V and 5 bases at J, leaving 6 bases unmatched. Germline CDR1 LGHNT, CDR2 FRNRAP. This chain's CDR3 is CASGAGTGVHEQYF. For the CDR3, the DNA is TGTGCTAGTGGTGCCGGGACAGGGGTACACGAGCAGTACTTC.

The chain links TRBV28 to TRBJ1-6; maybe TRBD1 (5 bases). The V end was cut by 3 bases, the J end by 7 bases, with 10 bases between. The CDR3 has 14 residues. Per germline, CDR1 MDHEN and CDR2 SYDVKM. The CDR3 sequence is CASSLGLSNSPLHF. The CDR3, as DNA: TGTGCCAGCAGTTTGGGACTATCCAATTCACCCCTCCACTTT.